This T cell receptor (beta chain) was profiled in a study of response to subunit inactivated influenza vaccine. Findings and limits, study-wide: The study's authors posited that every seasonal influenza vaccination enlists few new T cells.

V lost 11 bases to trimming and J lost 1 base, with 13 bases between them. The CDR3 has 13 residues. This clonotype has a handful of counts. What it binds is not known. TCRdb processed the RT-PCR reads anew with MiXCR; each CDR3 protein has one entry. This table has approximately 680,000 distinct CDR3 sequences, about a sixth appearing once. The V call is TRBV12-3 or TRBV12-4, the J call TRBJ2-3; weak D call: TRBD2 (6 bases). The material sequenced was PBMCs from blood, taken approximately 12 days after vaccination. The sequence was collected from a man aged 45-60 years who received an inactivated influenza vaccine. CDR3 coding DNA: TGTGCCTCCGAGCCTAGCGGCACAGATACGCAGTATTTT. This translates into CASEPSGTDTQYF.